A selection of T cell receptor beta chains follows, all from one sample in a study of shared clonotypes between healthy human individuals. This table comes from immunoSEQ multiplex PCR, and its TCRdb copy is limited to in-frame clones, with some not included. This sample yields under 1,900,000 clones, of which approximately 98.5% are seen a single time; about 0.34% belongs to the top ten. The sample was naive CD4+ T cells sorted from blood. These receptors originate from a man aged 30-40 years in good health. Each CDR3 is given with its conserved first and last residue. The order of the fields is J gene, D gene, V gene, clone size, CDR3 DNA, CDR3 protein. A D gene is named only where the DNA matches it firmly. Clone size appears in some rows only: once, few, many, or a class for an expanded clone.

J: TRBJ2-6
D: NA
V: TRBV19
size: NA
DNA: TGTGCCAGTAGTCATCTGGAAGGCAACTCTGGGGCCAACGTCCTGACTTTC
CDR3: CASSHLEGNSGANVLTF

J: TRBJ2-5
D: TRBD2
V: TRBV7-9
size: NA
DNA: TGTGCCAGCAGCGACGGATCAGCCGGGGGGGTCAAAGAGACCCAGTACTTC
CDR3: CASSDGSAGGVKETQYF

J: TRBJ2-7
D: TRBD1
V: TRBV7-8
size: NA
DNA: TGTGCCAGCAGCTTAGCAGGTGGGACAGGGTTCGACGAGCAGTACTTC
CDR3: CASSLAGGTGFDEQYF

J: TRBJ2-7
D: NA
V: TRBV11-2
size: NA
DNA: TGTGCCAGCAGGAACGTGACTCGGAACTACGAGCAGTACTTC
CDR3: CASRNVTRNYEQYF

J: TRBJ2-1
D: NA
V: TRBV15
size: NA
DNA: TGTGCCACCAGCAGAGAGGGGGAGTTACCCTACAATGAGCAGTTCTTC
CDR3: CATSREGELPYNEQFF

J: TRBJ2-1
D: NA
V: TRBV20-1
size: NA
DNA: TGCAGTGCTAGGGCCATCAATGAGCAGTTCTTC
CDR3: CSARAINEQFF

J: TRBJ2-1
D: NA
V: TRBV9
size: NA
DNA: TGTGCCAGCAGCGTCATGGAAGAGCAGTTCTTC
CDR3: CASSVMEEQFF

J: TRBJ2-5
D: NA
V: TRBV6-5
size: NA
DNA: TGTGCCAGCAGTTACTCGGGGAGGGAGACCCAGTACTTC
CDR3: CASSYSGRETQYF

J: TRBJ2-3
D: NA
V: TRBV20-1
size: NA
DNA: TGCAGTGCCCCATTCACCGATACGCAGTATTTT
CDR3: CSAPFTDTQYF

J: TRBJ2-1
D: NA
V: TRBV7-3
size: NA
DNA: TGTGCCAGCAGCCCCCTCCCGGCAGGGACCCGCGTCGAGCAGTTCTTC
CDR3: CASSPLPAGTRVEQFF

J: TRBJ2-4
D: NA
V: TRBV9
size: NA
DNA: TGTGCCTCGGCGGGATTAGCCAAAAACATTCAGTACTTC
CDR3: CASAGLAKNIQYF

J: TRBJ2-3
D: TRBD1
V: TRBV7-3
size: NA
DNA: TGTGCCAGCAGCAGGACAGGGGTCACAGATACGCAGTATTTT
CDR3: CASSRTGVTDTQYF

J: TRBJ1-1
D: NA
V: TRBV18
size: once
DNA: TGTGCCAGCTCACCATTGGTGGATACCGGGTTGGTAGGGACTGAAGCTTTCTTT
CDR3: CASSPLVDTGLVGTEAFF

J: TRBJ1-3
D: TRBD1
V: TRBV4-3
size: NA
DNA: TGCGCCAGCAGCCAAGAGGCCAGGGGGTCAGGAAACACCATATATTTT
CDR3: CASSQEARGSGNTIYF

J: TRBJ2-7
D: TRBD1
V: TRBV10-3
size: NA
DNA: TGTGCCATCAGAGCCACAGGGGATTCCTACGAGCAGTACTTC
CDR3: CAIRATGDSYEQYF

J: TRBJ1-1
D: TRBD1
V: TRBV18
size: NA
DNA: TGTGCCAGCTCACCACCGACAGGGAGGAACACTGAAGCTTTCTTT
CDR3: CASSPPTGRNTEAFF

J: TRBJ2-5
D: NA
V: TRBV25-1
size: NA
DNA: TGTGCCAGCAGTGAATCCCGACGACCCCAAGAGACCCAGTACTTC
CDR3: CASSESRRPQETQYF

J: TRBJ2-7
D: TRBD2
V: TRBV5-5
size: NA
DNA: TGTGCCACCCAGCGGGAGCCCGTCGAAGAGCAGTACTTC
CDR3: CATQREPVEEQYF